This T cell receptor beta chain comes out of a study of blood T cell repertoires in COVID-19. The overall study: Acute and convalescent COVID-19 samples came from the United States, Italy and Spain.

Authors' data handling: Amplified reference gene primers provided the basis for estimating nucleated cell counts. Measured with immunoSEQ multiplex PCR; TCRdb has only the in-frame clones, and not every one. Clonal size and the V and J genes are those of that table, whereas D and trimming came from the DNA. Counted here are under 55,000 clones, roughly 80% occurring once; the ten biggest clones make up 5.8%. The length of the CDR3 is 15 residues. Per germline, CDR1 SGHVS and CDR2 FNYEAQ. Deletions cut 6 bases from V and 0 bases from J, with 12 bases between. The specimen sequenced was PBMCs or T cells enriched from blood (not recorded which). The receptor was isolated from a woman between 45 and 65 years old with acute COVID-19. This rearrangement joins TRBV7-6 to TRBJ1-3; D unresolved. CDR3 DNA: TGTGCCAGCAGGGATCGCGGTAGCTCTGGAAACACCATATATTTT. Translating it yields CASRDRGSSGNTIYF.